The T cell receptor beta chain under discussion was sequenced for a study of Ad26.COV2.S vaccination and SARS-CoV-2 variants listed by TCRdb under 2021. Describing the broader study: Vaccine-arm donors came from COV1001, a multicentre, randomized, double-blind, placebo-controlled phase I-IIa trial of Ad26.COV2.S in healthy adults. Ad26.COV2.S was given intramuscularly at 5x10^10 or 1x10^11 viral particles, as a single shot or as two shots 56 days apart. Sequencing of the TCRbeta repertoire served to evaluate the specificity and breadth of SARS-CoV-2-reactive T cell receptors following Ad26.COV2.S vaccination. The TCR-sequenced set comprised around 30 samples: approximately 20 Ad26.COV2.S vaccine recipients, 5 placebo recipients and 8 SARS-CoV-2 convalescent individuals. Participants in the trial were split at random into five groups of five each, receiving low-dose or high-dose Ad26.COV2.S once or twice, or else placebo on both occasions. Throughout the experiments and outcome assessment, investigators stayed blinded to trial group allocation.

Beyond this particular receptor, the publication reports: Comparing responses between vaccine doses or regimens was not something the study was powered to do. Substantial breadth of spike-specific CD8+ and CD4+ T cell responses was reported after vaccination. Non-spike TCR breadth was comparable between vaccine and placebo recipients, consistent with the vaccine containing only spike. Higher spike-specific TCR breadth was observed in Ad26.COV2.S recipients than in placebo recipients (P = 0.0014). According to the authors, total T cell responses may have been underestimated by the TCR breadth and depth analyses.

The immunoSEQ Assay was the method used to sequence TCRbeta CDR3 regions. After extraction, genomic DNA underwent amplification by bias-controlled multiplex PCR, followed by high-throughput sequencing. The authors' analysis ran thus. To quantify the absolute abundance of every unique TCRbeta CDR3 region, sequences were collapsed and filtered. Usable DNA was measured by amplifying reference genes present in all nucleated cells, and TCRbeta template counts were normalized to that usable DNA to estimate T cell fraction. Repertoire TCRs were annotated as SARS-CoV-2-specific when V gene, CDR3 amino acid sequence and J gene were exactly matched to a known reactive TCR set. MIRA supplied the reference SARS-CoV-2 TCR set, which was filtered for enrichment in COVID-19-positive ImmuneCODE repertoires so that public or cross-reactive TCRs were removed. Using the MIRA antigens, annotated TCRs were further analysed by specific ORF or by position within an ORF. Depth was the summed frequency of annotated unique rearrangements, while breadth was defined as annotated unique rearrangements over total unique productive rearrangements. Group comparisons of TCR breadth used two-sided Wilcoxon rank-sum tests. TCRdb took this table from immuneACCESS and kept in-frame rearrangements with V and J called. Such tables lack part of the clones; where checked against another copy, unresolved V genes explain under half of the gap, and the rest is unexplained. The V and J calls and clone size are taken from that table; D and trimming were inferred from the DNA. Counted in this sample were over 200,000 clones; 88% of them appeared once. The leading ten clones occupy about 10% of the sample.

Explained via the paper, the treatment or condition label denotes: 15 to 20 received Ad26.COV2.S at low or high dose, single or two shots; about five received placebo; per-sample allocation not given. For vaccine and placebo recipients, the sequenced repertoires came from samples collected on day 63 after the first injection. Between 29 July and 7 August 2020, Cohort 1b enrolled about 27 adults aged 18-55 years at one site in Boston, USA. Ad26.COV2.S was a replication-incompetent adenovirus type 26 vector expressing a prefusion-stabilized SARS-CoV-2 spike protein from the original Wuhan strain. This clone was detected only a few times. The specificity of this receptor is unknown. Base qualities are not at hand, and no much larger clone is one base apart. Trimming at the junction amounts to 4 bases on V and 6 bases on J, and the germline ends lie 6 bases apart. CDR1 and CDR2 are drawn from the germline V gene: LGHNA, YSLEER. The CDR3 holds 12 amino acids from the cysteine to the phenylalanine. The retained sequence is limited to the CDR3, 36 bases, with the frame set at the first base.

The chain is assembled from TRBV4-3 and TRBJ2-2; the D gene cannot be named for sure. This material consisted of peripheral blood, taken in a trial of Ad26.COV2.S vaccine versus placebo. The receptor was isolated from a person aged 18-65 years who received the Ad26.COV2.S COVID-19 vaccine or a placebo. CDR3 loop: CASSPLPGELFF. The DNA sequence is TGCGCCAGCAGCCCCCTCCCCGGGGAGCTGTTTTTT.